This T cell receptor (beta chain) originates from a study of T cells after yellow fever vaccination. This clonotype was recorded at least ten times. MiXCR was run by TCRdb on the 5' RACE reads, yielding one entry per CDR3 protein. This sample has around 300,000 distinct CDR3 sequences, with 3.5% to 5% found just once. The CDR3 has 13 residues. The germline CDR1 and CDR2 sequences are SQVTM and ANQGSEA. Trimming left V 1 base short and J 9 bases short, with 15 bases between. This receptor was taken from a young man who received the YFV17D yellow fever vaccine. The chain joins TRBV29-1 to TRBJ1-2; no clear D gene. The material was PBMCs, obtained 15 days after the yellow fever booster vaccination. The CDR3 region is CSVEVASLPRYTF. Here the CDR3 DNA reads TGCAGCGTTGAAGTGGCCAGCCTTCCCCGCTACACCTTC.